Sequencing of this T cell receptor beta chain was carried out in a study of identical twins. Template switching added a universal primer site; cDNA carried unique molecular identifiers. TCRdb used MiXCR to reprocess the 5' RACE reads, holding one entry per CDR3 protein. This table has around 1.7 million distinct CDR3 sequences, about 32% appearing once. The CDR3 totals 18 residues. V lost 1 base, J lost 0 bases, and 16 bases lay in between. CDR1 SEHNR and CDR2 FQNEAQ come from the germline V gene (reference sequence). Source material: cord blood. The chain has TRBV7-9 and TRBJ1-3; the D is unclear. The clonotype was recovered from a newborn girl in good health. The CDR3 DNA is TGTGCCAGCAGCTTAGTATCCTGGGCGGCCTCCTCTGGAAACACCATATATTTT. Protein sequence: CASSLVSWAASSGNTIYF.